This entry describes one T cell receptor (beta chain). The target antigen is unknown. From germline, CDR1 is DFQATT and CDR2 SNEGSKA (reference sequence). This CDR3 comprises 16 residues. The data derive from a study of CXCR3-negative and CXCR3-positive naive CD8 T cells. Background on the study: Sequencing brought in 120 million to 150 million TRB reads altogether, and each library got about 1.5 +/- 0.3 million.

UMI labels and 5' RACE were used to prepare the TRB cDNA libraries. Following a re-call of the 5' RACE reads, TCRdb has one entry per CDR3 protein and lacks DNA. There are some 68,000 distinct CDR3 sequences in the sample, with around 5% held by the top ten. CD45RO-CCR7+CD27+CD95- marked naive CD8+ T cells. Findings of the study overall: CXCR3-positive naive cells had TRB CDR3s that were more hydrophobic than CXCR3-negative naive cells had.

Source material: naive CXCR3+ CD8+ T cells from blood. As for subset: CD45RO-CCR7+CD27+CD95- naive CD8+ T cells expressing CXCR3 (TNR3+). This TCR came from a human donor in good health. Some clones in this sample may be carry-over from other donors' samples. This chain uses TRBV20-1 with TRBJ2-7; no DNA is available, so the TRBD2 call from TCRdb remains unchecked. CDR3 loop: CSARGEWEASAYEQYF.